A single sample is the source of the 6 T cell receptor beta chains below, sequenced in a study of cytomegalovirus exposure and HLA in healthy donors (TCRdb year 2017). The library was generated by the immunoSEQ multiplex PCR assay. A mixture of 60 forward primers for TCR Vbeta segments and 13 reverse primers for TCR Jbeta segments was used in the multiplex PCR. Drawn from immuneACCESS, this table holds only the in-frame rearrangements with V and J called that TCRdb kept. Clones are partly lost; checked studies trace under half to an unresolved V gene and leave the rest unexplained. In this sample the table shows 150,000 or so clones, 65% to 70% of which occur a single time. The ten largest account for about 10% of the sample. What was sequenced was PBMCs. These TCRs come from a man aged 30 to 45 in good health and CMV-seropositive.

The chain joins TRBV28 to TRBJ1-5; TRBD1 is a possible D gene (6 bases). From germline, CDR1 is MDHEN and CDR2 SYDVKM. Trimming removed 3 bases at V and 5 bases at J, with 11 bases between. The CDR3 loop spans 14 amino acids. In DNA form, the CDR3 reads TGTGCCAGCAGTTTCGGACAGCTTGATCAGCCCCAGCATTTT. Translating gives CASSFGQLDQPQHF.

The rearrangement uses TRBV7-2 and TRBJ2-7; 7 bases agree with TRBD1. V was pared by 4 bases and J by 7 bases, with 7 bases of the junction left unmatched. The CDR3 is made up of 13 amino acids. The germline gives CDR1 SGHTA, CDR2 FQGNSA. CDR3 bases: TGTGCCAGCAGCTCGGGACAGTATAGAGAGCAGTACTTC. Its translation is CASSSGQYREQYF.

In DNA, the CDR3 is TGCGCCAGCAGCACAACAGGGGGCGCGAGTGGAGAGACCCAGTACTTC. Translating gives CASSTTGGASGETQYF. The chain couples TRBV5-1 to TRBJ2-5; 9 bases agree with TRBD1. CDR1 SGHRS and CDR2 YFSETQ come from the germline V gene. J was trimmed by 4 bases and V by 4 bases; bases with no gene match: 11. The CDR3 sequence is 16 residues long. Full variable domain (outside the CDR3, taken from reference TRBV5-1 and TRBJ2-5): KAGVTQTPRYLIKTRGQQVTLSCSPISGHRSVSWYQQTPGQGLQFLFEYFSETQRNKGNFPGRFSGRQFSNSRSEMNVSTLELGDSALYLCASSTTGGASGETQYFGPGTRLLVL.

The chain couples TRBV6-5 to TRBJ1-1; 9 bases agree with TRBD1. The junction had 5 bases not matched to a gene; V was cut back by 3 bases and J by 6 bases. The CDR3 runs to 14 residues. Germline CDR1 reads MNHEY; CDR2 reads SVGAGI. The CDR3 DNA reads TGTGCCAGCAGTTATAACAGGGGGCAGTCTGAAGCTTTCTTT. Amino acids: CASSYNRGQSEAFF.

This clone was observed a single time. The chain joins TRBV28 to TRBJ1-2; no reliable D call. V was clipped by 6 bases and J by 8 bases, with 16 bases between them. This CDR3 has 13 amino acids. In germline, CDR1 is MDHEN, CDR2 SYDVKM. CDR3 residues: CASRTGLLRGYTF. CDR3 coding DNA: TGTGCCAGCAGGACGGGGTTACTTCGAGGCTACACCTTC.

The rearrangement uses TRBV29-1 and TRBJ1-2; TRBD1 matches 9 bases. This CDR3 is 14 amino acids long. Germline CDR1 is SQVTM and CDR2 is ANQGSEA. With 3 bases clipped from V and 1 base from J, the junction kept 3 bases outside the gene matches. The CDR3 spells CSVEKGQGNYGYTF. As DNA, the CDR3 is TGCAGCGTTGAGAAGGGACAGGGTAACTATGGCTACACCTTC.